Sequencing of this T cell receptor (beta chain) was carried out in a study of T cell responses to AZD1222 COVID-19 vaccine. The wider study: Second doses at about 4 or about 12 weeks were pooled.

On this clone: Its antigen is currently unknown.

Notes on the study in general: Vaccine-related CD4 TCRs covered spike, predominating at 160-218 and 743-854. Clonal diversity may have been underestimated in mostly white British donors.

Sequencing was performed with immunoSEQ multiplex PCR; in TCRdb, only in-frame clones are kept and a portion is missing. The sample contains tens of thousands of clones, approximately 85% of which appear only once. CDR3 length: 17 residues. V lost 5 bases to trimming and J lost 4 bases, with 20 bases between them. Germline values: CDR1 SGHVS, CDR2 FNYEAQ. This material consisted of peripheral blood, taken on day 0 of AZD1222 vaccination. This chain links TRBV7-6 with TRBJ2-2; D remains unclear. This sequence originates from an adult in good health. The CDR3 spells CASSPPRVQMRTGELFF. In nucleotides, the CDR3 is TGTGCCAGCAGCCCCCCACGTGTGCAGATGCGCACCGGGGAGCTGTTTTTT.